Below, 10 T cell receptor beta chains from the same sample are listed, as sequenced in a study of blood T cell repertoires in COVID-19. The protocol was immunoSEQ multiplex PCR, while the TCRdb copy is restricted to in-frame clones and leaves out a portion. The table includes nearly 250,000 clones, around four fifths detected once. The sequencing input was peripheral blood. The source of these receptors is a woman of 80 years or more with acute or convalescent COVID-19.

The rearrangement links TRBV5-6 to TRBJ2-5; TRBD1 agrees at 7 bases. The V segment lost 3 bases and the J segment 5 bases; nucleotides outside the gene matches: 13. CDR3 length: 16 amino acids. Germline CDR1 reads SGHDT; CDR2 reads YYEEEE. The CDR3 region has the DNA TGTGCCAGCAGCTCCACCTACCGGACAGGTACTGAGACCCAGTACTTC. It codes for CASSSTYRTGTETQYF. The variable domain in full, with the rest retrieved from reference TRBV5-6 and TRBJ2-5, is DAGVTQSPTHLIKTRGQQVTLRCSPKSGHDTVSWYQQALGQGPQFIFQYYEEEERQRGNFPDRFSGHQFPNYSSELNVNALLLGDSALYLCASSSTYRTGTETQYFGPGTRLLVL.

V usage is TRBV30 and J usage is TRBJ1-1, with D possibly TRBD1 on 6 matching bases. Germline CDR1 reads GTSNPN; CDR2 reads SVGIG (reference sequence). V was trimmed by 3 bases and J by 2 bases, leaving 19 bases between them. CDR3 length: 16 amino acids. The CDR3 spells CAWRLIWGHRNTEAFF. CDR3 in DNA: TGTGCCTGGAGGCTAATCTGGGGACATCGAAACACTGAAGCTTTCTTT.

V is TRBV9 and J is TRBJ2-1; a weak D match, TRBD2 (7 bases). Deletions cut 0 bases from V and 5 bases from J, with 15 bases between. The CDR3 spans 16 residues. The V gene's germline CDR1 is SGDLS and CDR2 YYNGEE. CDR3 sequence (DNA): TGTGCCAGCAGCGTAGTCGGCGGGGGCCCCGACAATGAGCAGTTCTTC. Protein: CASSVVGGGPDNEQFF.

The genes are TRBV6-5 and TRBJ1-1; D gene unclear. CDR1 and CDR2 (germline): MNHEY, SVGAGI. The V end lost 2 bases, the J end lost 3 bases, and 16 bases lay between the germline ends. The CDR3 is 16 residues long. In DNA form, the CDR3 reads TGTGCCAGCAGTTACCCCCCGGGTGGTCTCGACACTGAAGCTTTCTTT. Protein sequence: CASSYPPGGLDTEAFF.

The CDR3 loop is CASSLGLADTQYF. CDR3 nucleotides: TGTGCCAGCAGCTTAGGACTAGCAGATACGCAGTATTTT. The chain links TRBV7-2 to TRBJ2-3; tentative D call: TRBD2 (6 bases). V lost 1 base to trimming and J lost 4 bases, with 6 bases between them. CDR3 length equals 13 residues. CDR1 is SGHTA and CDR2 is FQGNSA in the germline V gene.

CDR3 sequence reads: CASSRGGSTDTQYF. The CDR3 region has the DNA TGTGCCAGCAGCCGGGGGGGCAGCACAGATACGCAGTATTTT. The gene calls are TRBV6-2 or TRBV6-3 and TRBJ2-3; TRBD2 matches at 8 bases. J lost 0 bases, V lost 6 bases, and 2 bases had no gene match. Looked up from germline, CDR1 is MNHEY and CDR2 is SVGEGT. This CDR3 is built from 14 residues.

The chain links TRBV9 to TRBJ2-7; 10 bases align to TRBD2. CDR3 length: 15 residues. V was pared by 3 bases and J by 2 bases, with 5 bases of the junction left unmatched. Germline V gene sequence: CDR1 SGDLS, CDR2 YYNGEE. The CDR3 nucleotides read TGTGCCAGCAGCGCCCGACTAGCGGGTACCTACGAGCAGTACTTC. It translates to CASSARLAGTYEQYF.

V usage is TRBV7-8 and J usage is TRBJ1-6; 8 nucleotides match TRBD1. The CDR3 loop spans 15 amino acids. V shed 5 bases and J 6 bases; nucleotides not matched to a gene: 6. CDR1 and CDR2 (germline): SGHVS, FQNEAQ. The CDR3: CASSATGVGNSPLHF. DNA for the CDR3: TGTGCCAGCAGCGCGACAGGGGTGGGTAATTCACCCCTCCACTTT.

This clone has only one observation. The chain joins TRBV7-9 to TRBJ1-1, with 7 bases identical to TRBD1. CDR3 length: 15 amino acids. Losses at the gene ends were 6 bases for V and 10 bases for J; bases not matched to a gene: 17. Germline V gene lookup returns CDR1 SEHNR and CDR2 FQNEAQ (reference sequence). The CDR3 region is CASSIDRAPIERAFF. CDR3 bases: TGTGCCAGCAGTATCGACAGGGCCCCGATTGAGCGAGCTTTCTTT.

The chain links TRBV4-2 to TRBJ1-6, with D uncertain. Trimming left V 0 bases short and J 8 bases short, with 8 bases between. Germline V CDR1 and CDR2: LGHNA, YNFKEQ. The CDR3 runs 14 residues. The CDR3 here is CASSQERVDSPLHF. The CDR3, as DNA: TGTGCCAGCAGCCAAGAGCGGGTAGATTCACCCCTCCACTTT.